Below, 12 T cell receptor beta chains from the same sample are listed, as sequenced in a study of cytomegalovirus exposure and HLA in healthy donors (dated by TCRdb to 2017 to 2019). The library was obtained by the immunoSEQ multiplex PCR assay. A mixture of 60 forward primers for TCR Vbeta segments and 13 reverse primers for TCR Jbeta segments was used in the multiplex PCR. TCRdb carries this immuneACCESS record with in-frame sequences only. Its versions omit some clonotypes, under half of them owing to an unresolved V gene in the studies checked, with the rest unexplained. The sample profile shows 55,000 to 80,000 clones; about 72% of them were found once. Jointly, the top ten make up 20% to 25% of the sample. Source material: PBMCs. Receptors were obtained from a man in his fifties or sixties in good health and CMV-seropositive.

V usage is TRBV7-8 and J usage is TRBJ1-5; TRBD1 matches 12 bases. V lost 2 bases to trimming and J lost 6 bases; unmatched junction nucleotides: 5. The CDR3 runs to 16 residues. CDR1 and CDR2 (germline): SGHVS, FQNEAQ. The CDR3 loop reads CASSLRDRGQSQPQHF. CDR3 DNA sequence: TGTGCCAGCAGCTTACGGGACAGGGGGCAAAGTCAGCCCCAGCATTTT.

This rearrangement joins TRBV15 to TRBJ2-1; TRBD2 matches at 8 bases. Germline trimming cut 4 bases from V and 2 bases from J; bases unmatched to any gene: 7. Germline V gene lookup returns CDR1 LNHNV and CDR2 YYDKDF (reference sequence). This CDR3 is built from 16 residues. This CDR3 is CATSIGGLAAYNEQFF. Here the CDR3 DNA reads TGTGCCACCAGCATAGGTGGACTAGCAGCCTACAATGAGCAGTTCTTC.

The chain carries TRBV6-5 and TRBJ1-1, with TRBD1 identical over 8 bases. Trimming cost V 5 bases and J 0 bases; bases outside gene matches: 2. Looked up from germline, CDR1 is MNHEY and CDR2 is SVGAGI. This CDR3 has 14 amino acids. CDR3 sequence reads: CASSRQGLNTEAFF. The CDR3 nucleotides read TGTGCCAGCAGTCGACAGGGGTTGAACACTGAAGCTTTCTTT.

With regard to this clone: This likely comes from a read error, as the CDR3 has no conserved phenylalanine or tryptophan at its end. The chain has TRBV18 and TRBJ1-4; D may be TRBD1 (5 bases). The V and J ends lost 8 bases and 7 bases respectively, with 17 bases between them. Germline CDR1 reads KGHSH; CDR2 reads LQKENI. The CDR3 covers 14 residues. CDR3 in amino acids: CASRRGQGSEKLFV. The CDR3, as DNA: TGTGCCAGCAGAAGGGGCCAGGGTAGTGAAAAACTGTTTGTT.

In its sample, this clone was seen once. The V call is TRBV29-1, the J call TRBJ2-7, with 9 nucleotides matching TRBD2. CDR3 length: 16 residues. V lost 5 bases and J lost 4; bases outside the gene matches: 15. Germline V gene lookup returns CDR1 SQVTM and CDR2 ANQGSEA. CDR3 region: CSVTRGGGGARYEQYF. Here the CDR3 DNA reads TGCAGCGTTACCCGGGGTGGCGGGGGGGCCAGGTACGAGCAGTACTTC.

CDR3 residues: CASARQTLQGEQYF. The DNA of the CDR3 is TGTGCTAGTGCCCGCCAGACACTTCAGGGCGAGCAGTACTTC. The chain couples TRBV12-5 to TRBJ2-7, with a tentative D call TRBD1 (5 bases). Germline V CDR1 and CDR2: LGHNT, FRNRAP. This CDR3 spans 14 amino acids. The germline V and J ends were trimmed by 7 bases and 6 bases, with 19 bases remaining between them.

This clone was seen a few times. The V call is TRBV7-2, the J call TRBJ1-1; D ambiguous. The V and J ends lost 3 bases and 4 bases respectively, with 3 bases between them. This CDR3 has 11 residues. The germline V gene encodes CDR1 SGHTA and CDR2 FQGNSA. The CDR3 reads CASSFLTEAFF. The CDR3 DNA reads as TGTGCCAGCAGCTTCCTCACTGAAGCTTTCTTT. The variable domain in full, with the rest retrieved from reference TRBV7-2 and TRBJ1-1, is GAGVSQSPSNKVTEKGKDVELRCDPISGHTALYWYRQSLGQGLEFLIYFQGNSAPDKSGLPSDRFSAERTGGSVSTLTIQRTQQEDSAVYLCASSFLTEAFFGQGTRLTVV.

This clone was found a few times. The chain has TRBV5-6 and TRBJ2-5; no reliable D call. The J call could be wrong; TRBJ2-7 is a better fit for the DNA end. Per germline, CDR1 SGHDT and CDR2 YYEEEE. This CDR3 is 15 amino acids long. Here the CDR3 reads CASSPSPGRSYEQYF. The DNA of the CDR3 is TGTGCCAGCAGCCCCAGCCCAGGTCGGTCCTACGAGCAGTACTTC.

The V and J genes are TRBV27 and TRBJ2-2, with D unclear. V was shortened by 0 bases and J by 7 bases, with 12 bases between the two germline ends. The CDR3 is 15 residues long. The germline gives CDR1 MNHEY, CDR2 SMNVEV (reference sequence). CDR3 amino acids: CASSLSQAGGGELFF. The CDR3 DNA is TGTGCCAGCAGTTTATCTCAGGCTGGTGGCGGGGAGCTGTTTTTT.

The J gene is TRBJ2-5, the V gene TRBV5-1; D is uncertain. V was shortened by 4 bases and J by 7 bases, with 14 bases between the two germline ends. The CDR3 length is 13 residues. CDR1 is SGHRS and CDR2 is YFSETQ in the germline V gene. Here the CDR3 DNA reads TGCGCCAGCAGCCCCGCTAGTCCAACGACCCAGTACTTC. Protein sequence: CASSPASPTTQYF.

The V gene is TRBV28, the J gene TRBJ2-7, with D possibly matching TRBD2 (6 bases). Germline assignment: CDR1 MDHEN and CDR2 SYDVKM. V was trimmed by 6 bases and J by 2 bases, leaving 11 bases between them. The CDR3 totals 13 residues. The CDR3 sequence is CASRRPGAYEQYF. In DNA, the CDR3 is TGTGCCAGCAGACGACCGGGAGCCTACGAGCAGTACTTC.

This chain connects TRBV30 to TRBJ2-5, with D perhaps matching TRBD2 (6 bases). Germline V lookup: CDR1 GTSNPN, CDR2 SVGIG (reference sequence). The CDR3 totals 16 residues. The V gene lost 0 bases and the J gene lost 5 bases, with 19 bases spanning the gap. CDR3 protein: CAWSVGGILLEETQYF. CDR3 sequence (DNA): TGTGCCTGGAGTGTTGGCGGGATCCTCTTGGAGGAGACCCAGTACTTC.